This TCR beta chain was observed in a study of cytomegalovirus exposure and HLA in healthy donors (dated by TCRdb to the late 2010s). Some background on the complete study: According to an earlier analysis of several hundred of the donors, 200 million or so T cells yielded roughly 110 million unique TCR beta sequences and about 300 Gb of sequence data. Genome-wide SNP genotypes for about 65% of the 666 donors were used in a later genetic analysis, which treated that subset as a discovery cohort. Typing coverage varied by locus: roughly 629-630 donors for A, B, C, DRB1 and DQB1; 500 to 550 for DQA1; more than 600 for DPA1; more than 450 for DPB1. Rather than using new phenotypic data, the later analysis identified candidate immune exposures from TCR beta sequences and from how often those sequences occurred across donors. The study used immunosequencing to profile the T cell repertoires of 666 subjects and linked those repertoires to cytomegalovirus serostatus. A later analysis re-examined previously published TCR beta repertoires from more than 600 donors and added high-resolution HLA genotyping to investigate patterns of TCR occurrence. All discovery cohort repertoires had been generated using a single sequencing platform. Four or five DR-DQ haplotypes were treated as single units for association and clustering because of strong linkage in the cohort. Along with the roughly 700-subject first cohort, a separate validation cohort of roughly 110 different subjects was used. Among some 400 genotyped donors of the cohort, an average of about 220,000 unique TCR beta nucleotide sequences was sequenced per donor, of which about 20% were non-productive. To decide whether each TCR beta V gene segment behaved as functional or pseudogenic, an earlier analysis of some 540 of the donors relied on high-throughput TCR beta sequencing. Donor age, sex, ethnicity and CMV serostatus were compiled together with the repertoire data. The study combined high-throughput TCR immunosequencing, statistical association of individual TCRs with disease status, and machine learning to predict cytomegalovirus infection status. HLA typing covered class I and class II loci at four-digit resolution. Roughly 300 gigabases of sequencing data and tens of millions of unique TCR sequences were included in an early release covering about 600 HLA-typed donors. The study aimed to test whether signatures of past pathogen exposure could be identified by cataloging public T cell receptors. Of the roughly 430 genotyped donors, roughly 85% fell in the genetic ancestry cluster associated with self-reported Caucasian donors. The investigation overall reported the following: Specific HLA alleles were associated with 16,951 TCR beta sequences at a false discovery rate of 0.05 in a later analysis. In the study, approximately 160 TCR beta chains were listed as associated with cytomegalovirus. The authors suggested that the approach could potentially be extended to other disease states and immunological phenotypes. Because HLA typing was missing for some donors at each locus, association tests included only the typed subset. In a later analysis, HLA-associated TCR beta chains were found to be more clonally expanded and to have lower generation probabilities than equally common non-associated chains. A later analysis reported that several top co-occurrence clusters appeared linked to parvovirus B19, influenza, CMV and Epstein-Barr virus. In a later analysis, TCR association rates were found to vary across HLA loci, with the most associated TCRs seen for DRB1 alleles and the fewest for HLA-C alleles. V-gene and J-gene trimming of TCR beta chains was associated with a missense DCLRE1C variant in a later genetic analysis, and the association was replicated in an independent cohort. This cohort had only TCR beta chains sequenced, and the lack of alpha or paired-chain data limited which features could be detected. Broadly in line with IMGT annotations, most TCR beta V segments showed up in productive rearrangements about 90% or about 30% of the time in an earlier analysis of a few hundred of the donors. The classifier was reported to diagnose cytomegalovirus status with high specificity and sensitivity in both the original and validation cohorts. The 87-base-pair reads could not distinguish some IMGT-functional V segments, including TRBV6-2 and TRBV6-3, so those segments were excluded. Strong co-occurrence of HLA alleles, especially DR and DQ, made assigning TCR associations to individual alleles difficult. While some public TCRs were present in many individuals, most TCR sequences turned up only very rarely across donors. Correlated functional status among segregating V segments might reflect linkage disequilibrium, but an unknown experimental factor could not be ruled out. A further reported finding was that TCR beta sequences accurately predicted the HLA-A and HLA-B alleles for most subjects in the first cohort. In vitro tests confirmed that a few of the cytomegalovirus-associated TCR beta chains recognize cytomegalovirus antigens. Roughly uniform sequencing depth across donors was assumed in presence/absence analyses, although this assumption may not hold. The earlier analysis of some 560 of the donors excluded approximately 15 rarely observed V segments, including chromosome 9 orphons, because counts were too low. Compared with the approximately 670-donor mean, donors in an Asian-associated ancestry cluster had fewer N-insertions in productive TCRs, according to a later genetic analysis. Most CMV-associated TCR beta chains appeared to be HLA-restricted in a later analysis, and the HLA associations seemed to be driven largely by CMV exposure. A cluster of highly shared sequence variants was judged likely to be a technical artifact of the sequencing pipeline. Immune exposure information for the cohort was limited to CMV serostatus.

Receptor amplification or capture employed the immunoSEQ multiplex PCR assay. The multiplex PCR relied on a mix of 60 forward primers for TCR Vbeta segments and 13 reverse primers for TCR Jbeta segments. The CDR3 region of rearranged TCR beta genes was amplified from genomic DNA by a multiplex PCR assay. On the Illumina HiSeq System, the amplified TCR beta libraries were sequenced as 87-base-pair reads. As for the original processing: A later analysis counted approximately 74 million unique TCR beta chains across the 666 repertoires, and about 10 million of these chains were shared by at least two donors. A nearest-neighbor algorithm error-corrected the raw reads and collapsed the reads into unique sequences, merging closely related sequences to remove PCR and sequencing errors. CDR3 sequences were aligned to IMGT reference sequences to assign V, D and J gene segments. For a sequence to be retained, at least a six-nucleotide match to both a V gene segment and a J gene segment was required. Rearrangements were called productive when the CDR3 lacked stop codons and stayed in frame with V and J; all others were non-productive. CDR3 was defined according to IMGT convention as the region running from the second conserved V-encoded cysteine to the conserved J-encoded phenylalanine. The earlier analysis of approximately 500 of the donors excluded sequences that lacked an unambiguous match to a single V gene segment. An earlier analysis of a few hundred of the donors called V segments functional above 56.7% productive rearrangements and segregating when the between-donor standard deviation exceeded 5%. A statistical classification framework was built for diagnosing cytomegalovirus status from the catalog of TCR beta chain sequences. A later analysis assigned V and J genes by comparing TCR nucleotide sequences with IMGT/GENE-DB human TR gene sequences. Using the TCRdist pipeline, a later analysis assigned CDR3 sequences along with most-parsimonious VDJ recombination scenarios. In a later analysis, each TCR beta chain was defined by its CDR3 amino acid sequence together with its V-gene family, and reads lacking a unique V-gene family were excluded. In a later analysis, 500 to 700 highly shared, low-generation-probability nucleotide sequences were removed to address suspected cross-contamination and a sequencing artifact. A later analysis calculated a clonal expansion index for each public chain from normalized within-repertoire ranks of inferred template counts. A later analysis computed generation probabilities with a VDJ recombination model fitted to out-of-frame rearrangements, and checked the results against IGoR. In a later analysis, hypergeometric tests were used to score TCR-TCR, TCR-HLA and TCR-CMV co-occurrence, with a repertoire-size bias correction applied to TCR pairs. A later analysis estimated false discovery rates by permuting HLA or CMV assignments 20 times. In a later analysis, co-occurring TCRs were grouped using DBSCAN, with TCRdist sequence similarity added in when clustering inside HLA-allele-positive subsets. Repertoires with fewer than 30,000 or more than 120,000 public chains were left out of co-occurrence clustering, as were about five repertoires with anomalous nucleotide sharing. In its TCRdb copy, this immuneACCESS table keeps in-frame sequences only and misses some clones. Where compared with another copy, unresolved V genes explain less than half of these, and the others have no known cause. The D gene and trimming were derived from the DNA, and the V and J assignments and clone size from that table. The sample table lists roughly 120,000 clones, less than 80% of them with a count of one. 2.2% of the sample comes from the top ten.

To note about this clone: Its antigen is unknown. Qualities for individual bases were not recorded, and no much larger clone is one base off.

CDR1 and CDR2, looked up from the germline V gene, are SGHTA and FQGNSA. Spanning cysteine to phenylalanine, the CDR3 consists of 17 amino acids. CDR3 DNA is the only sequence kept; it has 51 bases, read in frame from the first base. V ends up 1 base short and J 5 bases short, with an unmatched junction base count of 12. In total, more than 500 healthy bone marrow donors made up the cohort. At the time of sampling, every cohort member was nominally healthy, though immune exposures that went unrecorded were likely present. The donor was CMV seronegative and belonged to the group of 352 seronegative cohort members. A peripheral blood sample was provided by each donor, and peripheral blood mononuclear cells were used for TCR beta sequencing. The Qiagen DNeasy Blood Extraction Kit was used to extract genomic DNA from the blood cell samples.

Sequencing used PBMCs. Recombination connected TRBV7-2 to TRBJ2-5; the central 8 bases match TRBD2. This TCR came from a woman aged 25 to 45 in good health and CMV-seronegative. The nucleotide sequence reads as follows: TGTGCCAGCAGCTTAGAGGGAGCGGGAGCGCCCTGGGAGACCCAGTACTTC. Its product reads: CASSLEGAGAPWETQYF.